Following are 15 T cell receptor beta chains from one sample sequenced in a study of Graves' ophthalmopathy and Graves' hyperthyroidism. Amplified material comprised TCR beta CDR3 regions derived from RNA transcripts. HTBI-primed first-round RT-PCR preceded second-round multiplex PCR. TCRdb redid the calling of the multiplex PCR reads with MiXCR, one entry per CDR3 protein. The sample yields about 620,000 distinct CDR3 sequences, about 20% seen once. Source material: peripheral blood. These receptors were obtained from a woman under 30 with stable Graves' hyperthyroidism. Some clones in this sample may be carry-over from other donors' samples.

This clonotype came up many times. The J gene is TRBJ2-5, the V gene TRBV2, with D hard to call. Germline V gives CDR1 SNHLY, CDR2 FYNNEI. The CDR3 is 13 amino acids. V was shortened by 1 base and J by 0 bases, with 3 bases between the two germline ends. The CDR3, as DNA: TGTGCCAGCAGTGAAGTGTACCAAGAGACCCAGTACTTC. The encoded protein is CASSEVYQETQYF.

This clonotype turned up a few times. The junction shows a germline mismatch at one end, possibly a read error. The chain is built from TRBV11-3 and TRBJ2-2; tentative D call: TRBD2 (8 bases). The germline CDR1 and CDR2 sequences are SGHNT and YENEEA. The CDR3 length is 15 residues. The chain's CDR3 is CAGSGGQSYTGELFF. DNA of the CDR3: TGTGCCGGCAGCGGGGGACAGTCCTACACCGGGGAGCTGTTTTTT.

The V gene is TRBV12-3 or TRBV12-4, the J gene TRBJ1-6; tentatively, D is TRBD1 (6 bases). The CDR3 covers 15 residues. Trimming cost V 5 bases and J 6 bases, with 14 bases left between them. As DNA, the CDR3 is TGTGCCAGCAGTGGGGACATCCCCACTAATTCACCCCTCCACTTT. Amino acids: CASSGDIPTNSPLHF.

This clonotype was recorded at least ten times. The V gene is TRBV12-3 or TRBV12-4, the J gene TRBJ2-5; tentative D call: TRBD1 (5 bases). This CDR3 region has 14 residues. The germline V and J ends were trimmed by 6 bases and 3 bases, with 14 bases remaining between them. CDR3 bases: TGTGCCAGCAGCTCAAGGGTCAGGGAAGAGACCCAGTACTTC. This translates into CASSSRVREETQYF.

For the CDR3, the DNA is TGTGCCAGCAGCTTTCGGGTGGGCAGGAGGAACACCGGGGAGCTGTTTTTT. Translation: CASSFRVGRRNTGELFF. The chain carries TRBV5-4 and TRBJ2-2; D is unclear. The V end lost 2 bases, the J end lost 1 base, and 15 bases lay between the germline ends. The CDR3 runs 17 residues. Per the germline V gene, CDR1 is SGHNT and CDR2 is YYREEE (reference sequence).

This clonotype appeared a few times. V is TRBV12-3 or TRBV12-4 and J is TRBJ1-5; no reliable D call. Trimming left V 3 bases short and J 7 bases short, with 7 bases between. The CDR3 sequence is 12 residues long. CDR3 in amino acids: CASSFKQQPQHF. The CDR3 DNA sequence: TGTGCCAGCAGTTTTAAGCAACAGCCCCAGCATTTT.

This clonotype was recorded at least ten times. This chain uses TRBV3-1 with TRBJ1-2; 7 bases line up with TRBD1. The germline V gene encodes CDR1 LGHDT and CDR2 YNNKEL (reference sequence). Trimming removed 6 bases from V and 4 bases from J; junction bases left unmatched: 8. CDR3 length: 14 amino acids. CDR3: CASSPRQGSYGYTF. CDR3 bases: TGTGCCAGCAGTCCCCGACAGGGCTCCTATGGCTACACCTTC.

This clonotype was found many times. V usage is TRBV19 and J usage is TRBJ1-5; 8 bases line up with TRBD1. CDR1 is LNHDA, CDR2 SQIVND, per germline (reference sequence). The J segment lost 2 bases and the V segment lost 9 bases, leaving 9 bases of the junction unmatched. The CDR3 runs 15 residues. CDR3: CASIIGTGGNQPQHF. The CDR3 nucleotides are TGTGCCAGCATAATCGGGACAGGTGGCAATCAGCCCCAGCATTTT.

This clonotype has a handful of counts. The genes are TRBV12-5 and TRBJ2-6; possible D gene TRBD1, 7 bases. CDR1 is LGHNT, CDR2 FRNRAP, per germline. Trimming left V 6 bases short and J 0 bases short, with 15 bases between. The CDR3 has 17 amino acids. The CDR3 region has the DNA TGTGCTAGTGGGGGGGGACAGAGCTTCTCTGGGGCCAACGTCCTGACTTTC. Translating it yields CASGGGQSFSGANVLTF.

This clonotype was counted at least ten times. The rearrangement joins TRBV2 to TRBJ2-7; 7 nucleotides agree with TRBD1. The CDR3 consists of 14 residues. Germline assignment: CDR1 SNHLY and CDR2 FYNNEI. V lost 6 bases to trimming and J lost 4 bases; unmatched junction nucleotides: 9. CDR3 in amino acids: CASSAAQGEYEQYF. CDR3 coding DNA: TGTGCCAGCAGCGCAGCCCAGGGGGAGTACGAGCAGTACTTC.

CDR3 residues: CASSDPRVPGELFF. CDR3 DNA sequence: TGCGCCAGCAGTGATCCCAGGGTACCGGGGGAGCTGTTTTTT. The chain uses TRBV10-1 and TRBJ2-2, with TRBD1 as a possible D gene (5 bases). The CDR3 consists of 14 residues. Trimming removed 3 bases from V and 8 bases from J, with 13 bases in between. Looked up from germline, CDR1 is WNHNN and CDR2 is SYGVQD (reference sequence).

This clonotype came up many times. J is TRBJ2-5 and V is TRBV4-1; a possible D gene is TRBD2 (6 bases). V shed 0 bases and J shed 9 bases, with 23 bases lying between them. The CDR3 consists of 17 residues. Germline lookup yields CDR1 MGHRA and CDR2 YSYEKL. CDR3 sequence: CASSQDEFWTTRAAQYF. In DNA, the CDR3 is TGCGCCAGCAGCCAAGACGAGTTTTGGACGACTAGGGCGGCCCAGTACTTC.

This clonotype was observed many times. The chain uses TRBV5-1 and TRBJ1-5, with 7 bases matching TRBD1. The length of the CDR3 is 15 residues. The junction had 0 bases not matched to a gene; V was cut back by 0 bases and J by 0 bases. Looked up from germline, CDR1 is SGHRS and CDR2 is YFSETQ. CDR3 DNA sequence: TGCGCCAGCAGCTTGGGGGACAGTAGCAATCAGCCCCAGCATTTT. This gives the protein CASSLGDSSNQPQHF. The entire variable domain, with the rest obtained from reference TRBV5-1 and TRBJ1-5, is as follows: KAGVTQTPRYLIKTRGQQVTLSCSPISGHRSVSWYQQTPGQGLQFLFEYFSETQRNKGNFPGRFSGRQFSNSRSEMNVSTLELGDSALYLCASSLGDSSNQPQHFGDGTRLSIL.

This clonotype was observed at least ten times. The chain joins TRBV28 to TRBJ1-5; D not resolved. V was cut by 7 bases and J by 2 bases, with 12 bases left in between. The germline CDR1 and CDR2 sequences are MDHEN and SYDVKM. The CDR3 has 14 residues. This CDR3 is CASILAGGNQPQHF. CDR3 coding DNA: TGTGCCAGCATCTTGGCGGGTGGCAATCAGCCCCAGCATTTT.

This clonotype came up many times. The chain uses TRBV6-5 and TRBJ2-7; 11 bases map to TRBD2. The germline gives CDR1 MNHEY, CDR2 SVGAGI. There are 17 residues in the CDR3. V gave up 2 bases and J gave up 1 base; unmatched junction bases: 7. DNA for the CDR3: TGTGCCAGCAGTTACCGAGCTAGCGGGGGGAATTCCTACGAGCAGTACTTC. Its translation: CASSYRASGGNSYEQYF.